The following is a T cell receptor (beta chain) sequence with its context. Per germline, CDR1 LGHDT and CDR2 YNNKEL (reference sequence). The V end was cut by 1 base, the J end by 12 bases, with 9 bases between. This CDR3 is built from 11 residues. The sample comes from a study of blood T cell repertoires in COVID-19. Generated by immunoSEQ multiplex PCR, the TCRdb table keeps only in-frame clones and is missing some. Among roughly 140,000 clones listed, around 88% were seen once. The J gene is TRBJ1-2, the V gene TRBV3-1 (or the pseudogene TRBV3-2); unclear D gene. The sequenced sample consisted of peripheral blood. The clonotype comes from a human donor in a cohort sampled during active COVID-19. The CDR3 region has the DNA TGTGCCAGCAGCCAAGTTAGGGAGAACACCTTC. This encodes CASSQVRENTF.